This passage covers 21 T cell receptor beta chains from one sample sequenced in a study of cytomegalovirus exposure and HLA in healthy donors. PCR involved 60 Vbeta and 13 Jbeta primers. Using immunoSEQ multiplex PCR, the repertoire was profiled, and TCRdb retains in-frame clones only, with some absent. The table lists about 210,000 clones, 75% to 80% of them singletons. Sequencing used PBMCs. These receptors came from a male donor in good health and CMV-seronegative.

The chain carries TRBV2 and TRBJ2-7; 9 bases are shared with TRBD1. Germline CDR1 and CDR2: SNHLY and FYNNEI. This CDR3 is built from 13 residues. V trimming: 7 bases; J trimming: 3 bases; junction bases outside the gene matches: 4. CDR3 protein: CASNGQGHYEQYF. The CDR3 DNA sequence: TGTGCCAGCAATGGACAGGGGCACTACGAGCAGTACTTC.

This clone has just a few counts. The chain combines TRBV5-4 with TRBJ2-7, with D maybe TRBD1 (5 bases). Trimming took off 5 bases at V and 6 bases at J, with 12 bases between the two ends. Germline CDR1 SGHNT, CDR2 YYREEE (reference sequence). CDR3 size: 12 residues. The CDR3 nucleotides are TGTGCCAGCAGTCAGGACACGGTCGAGCAGTACTTC. Amino acids: CASSQDTVEQYF.

V gene TRBV14 combines with J gene TRBJ2-3, with no clear D. There are 14 residues in the CDR3. Germline V gene lookup returns CDR1 SGHDN and CDR2 FVKESK. V dropped 4 bases and J dropped 2 bases, with 10 bases sitting between them. CDR3 region: CASSPVLITDTQYF. The CDR3 DNA sequence: TGTGCCAGCAGCCCAGTCCTTATCACAGATACGCAGTATTTT.

This rearrangement joins TRBV7-2 to TRBJ1-1; 8 bases agree with TRBD1. The CDR3 covers 14 residues. The germline V gene encodes CDR1 SGHTA and CDR2 FQGNSA. V shed 5 bases, J shed 7 bases, and the junction held 9 bases outside the gene matches. CDR3 sequence reads: CASSPDRGRDEAFF. The CDR3 DNA reads TGTGCCAGCAGCCCTGACAGGGGAAGAGATGAAGCTTTCTTT.

This clone was seen a few times. This chain links TRBV18 with TRBJ2-5; D is perhaps TRBD2 (5 bases). Germline CDR1 and CDR2: KGHSH and LQKENI. The V end lost 0 bases, the J end lost 7 bases, and 12 bases lay between the germline ends. This CDR3 is built from 14 residues. CDR3 amino acids: CASSPPGQAGTQYF. CDR3 bases: TGTGCCAGCTCACCACCGGGCCAGGCGGGGACCCAGTACTTC.

The rearrangement joins TRBV6-6 to TRBJ1-2, with D hard to call. The CDR3 length is 14 residues. The V end lost 8 bases, the J end lost 4 bases, and 17 bases lay between the germline ends. CDR1 is MNHNY, CDR2 SVGAGI, per germline (reference sequence). CDR3 coding DNA: TGTGCCAGCGGGGTGGGCGGAGGATTCTATGGCTACACCTTC. Residues: CASGVGGGFYGYTF.

This clone has just one count. The J gene is TRBJ2-3, the V gene TRBV4-3; a weak D match, TRBD1 (5 bases). Germline loops: CDR1 LGHNA, CDR2 YSLEER. Trimming stripped 9 bases from V and 2 bases from J, with 12 bases between. The CDR3 runs 13 residues. The CDR3 spells CASSEQDTDTQYF. CDR3 nucleotide sequence: TGCGCCAGTTCGGAACAGGACACAGATACGCAGTATTTT.

The chain employs TRBV27 and TRBJ2-6; D is possibly TRBD1 (7 bases). V gave up 2 bases and J gave up 2 bases, with 10 bases separating them. Germline CDR1 is MNHEY and CDR2 is SMNVEV (reference sequence). This CDR3 spans 16 amino acids. CDR3 coding DNA: TGTGCCAGCAGTTTACAGGGGGGTACTGGGGCCAACGTCCTGACTTTC. It specifies CASSLQGGTGANVLTF.

The chain links TRBV4-2 to TRBJ2-3; TRBD2 agrees at 9 bases. With 0 bases clipped from V and 5 bases from J, the junction kept 3 bases outside the gene matches. The CDR3 length is 15 residues. Germline CDR1 is LGHNA and CDR2 is YNFKEQ. The CDR3 here is CASSQDNSGGDTQYF. DNA for the CDR3: TGTGCCAGCAGCCAAGATAATAGCGGGGGAGATACGCAGTATTTT.

This chain uses TRBV28 with TRBJ2-7; a weak D match, TRBD1 (5 bases). Trimming shortened V by 3 bases and J by 4 bases, and 7 bases separated the two germline ends. CDR3 length equals 12 residues. CDR1 is MDHEN, CDR2 SYDVKM, per germline. The CDR3 sequence: CASSFQGYEQYF. The CDR3 DNA reads TGTGCCAGCAGTTTCCAGGGATACGAGCAGTACTTC.

The chain uses TRBV9 and TRBJ2-7, with TRBD1 matching over 7 bases. Germline trimming cut 0 bases from V and 6 bases from J; bases unmatched to any gene: 6. There are 14 residues in the CDR3. The germline V gene encodes CDR1 SGDLS and CDR2 YYNGEE. The CDR3 is CASSVGGGASEQYF. Here the CDR3 DNA reads TGTGCCAGCAGCGTAGGAGGGGGCGCATCCGAGCAGTACTTC.

The chain combines TRBV6-5 with TRBJ2-7; a possible D gene is TRBD2 (7 bases). Trimming left V 0 bases short and J 7 bases short, with 16 bases between. Looked up from germline, CDR1 is MNHEY and CDR2 is SVGAGI. CDR3 size: 15 residues. CDR3 sequence (DNA): TGTGCCAGCAGTTACTCGATTCGGGGGGCGTGGGAGCAGTACTTC. Residues: CASSYSIRGAWEQYF.

The chain employs TRBV28 and TRBJ1-5; 7 nucleotides line up with TRBD1. CDR3 length equals 15 residues. The germline V gene encodes CDR1 MDHEN and CDR2 SYDVKM. Unmatched junction bases numbered 5, after V lost 3 bases and J lost 3 bases. CDR3 coding DNA: TGTGCCAGCAGTTTCAGGGGACAGAACAATCAGCCCCAGCATTTT. Translating gives CASSFRGQNNQPQHF.

This chain connects TRBV25-1 to TRBJ1-4; D call uncertain. Looked up from germline, CDR1 is MGHDK and CDR2 is SYGVNS. The CDR3 has 13 residues. The ends were cut back, 2 bases at V and 7 bases at J, with 8 bases in the middle. CDR3 in DNA: TGTGCCAGCAGTGAAGCTGGACTTGAAAAACTGTTTTTT. Protein: CASSEAGLEKLFF. Full variable domain (rest looked up from reference TRBV25-1 and TRBJ1-4): EADIYQTPRYLVIGTGKKITLECSQTMGHDKMYWYQQDPGMELHLIHYSYGVNSTEKGDLSSESTVSRIRTEHFPLTLESARPSHTSQYLCASSEAGLEKLFFGSGTQLSVL.

The chain combines TRBV27 with TRBJ2-7; TRBD1 matches at 9 bases. CDR3 size: 17 residues. Germline trimming cut 4 bases from V and 1 base from J; bases unmatched to any gene: 11. Germline loops: CDR1 MNHEY, CDR2 SMNVEV (reference sequence). For the CDR3, the DNA is TGTGCCAGCAGTTCAGATCTACCAGGACAGGGGTCCTACGAGCAGTACTTC. Translation gives CASSSDLPGQGSYEQYF.

This chain joins TRBV9 and TRBJ2-1; 9 bases agree with TRBD2. CDR3 length: 16 amino acids. Germline V gene data show CDR1 as SGDLS and CDR2 as YYNGEE. Unmatched junction bases numbered 9, after V lost 4 bases and J lost 4 bases. The CDR3 sequence is CASSSRLAEIYNEQFF. The CDR3 DNA reads as TGTGCCAGCAGCTCTCGACTAGCGGAAATATACAATGAGCAGTTCTTC.

Points on this clone: The sample contains more than one DNA sequence encoding this CDR3. J is TRBJ1-5 and V is TRBV27; 7 bases fit TRBD1. The CDR3 is 14 amino acids. The V gene end was trimmed by 5 bases and the J gene end by 4 bases; junction bases not matched to a gene: 5. Germline values: CDR1 MNHEY, CDR2 SMNVEV (reference sequence). DNA of the CDR3: TGTGCCAGCAGTCTCCGGGACAGTAATCAGCCCCAGCATTTT. Amino acids: CASSLRDSNQPQHF.

This clone came up a few times. The chain uses TRBV5-1 and TRBJ2-3, with 8 positions matching TRBD1. Germline CDR1 SGHRS, CDR2 YFSETQ. V shed 5 bases, J shed 2 bases, and the junction held 7 bases outside the gene matches. The CDR3 covers 15 residues. CDR3 region: CASSYRDRNTDTQYF. In DNA form, the CDR3 reads TGCGCCAGCAGTTACCGGGACAGGAACACAGATACGCAGTATTTT.

V usage is TRBV10-3 and J usage is TRBJ2-3; 16 bases align to TRBD2. Trimming at V came to 5 bases and at J to 2 bases, leaving 4 bases not matched to a gene. The CDR3 totals 17 residues. CDR1 and CDR2 (germline): ENHRY, SYGVKD. The CDR3 is CAISTGTSGGATDTQYF. The CDR3 DNA follows: TGTGCCATCAGTACCGGGACTAGCGGGGGGGCCACAGATACGCAGTATTTT.

The V call is TRBV10-3, the J call TRBJ1-1; 9 nucleotides agree with TRBD1. Germline V gene data show CDR1 as ENHRY and CDR2 as SYGVKD. The CDR3 extends over 19 amino acids. V trimming: 2 bases; J trimming: 4 bases; junction bases outside the gene matches: 17. CDR3 sequence: CAISEGTGQGNRLGTEAFF. The CDR3 nucleotides are TGTGCCATCAGTGAGGGTACCGGACAGGGGAATCGTTTGGGCACTGAAGCTTTCTTT.

The chain recombines TRBV2 with TRBJ1-5; 8 bases align to TRBD1. The CDR3 is 13 residues long. CDR1 is SNHLY, CDR2 FYNNEI, per germline. Germline trimming cut 6 bases from V and 7 bases from J; bases unmatched to any gene: 5. CDR3: CASRGDRSQPQHF. CDR3 bases: TGTGCCAGCAGGGGGGACAGGTCGCAGCCCCAGCATTTT.